Following are 16 T cell receptor beta chains from one sample sequenced in a study of cytomegalovirus exposure and HLA in healthy donors. Sequencing was performed with immunoSEQ multiplex PCR; in TCRdb, only in-frame clones are kept and a portion is missing. The sample includes some 80,000 clones, about 96% of them seen just once. Sequences were obtained from PBMCs. The receptor set was obtained from a woman between 18 and 29 years old in good health and CMV-seronegative.

V and J are TRBV7-2 and TRBJ2-1; 14 positions agree with TRBD2. Unmatched junction bases numbered 10, after V lost 3 bases and J lost 12 bases. Germline CDR1 SGHTA, CDR2 FQGNSA. CDR3 size: 16 residues. The CDR3 sequence: CASSFSGGLAGEGQFF. CDR3 coding DNA: TGTGCCAGCAGCTTTAGTGGGGGACTAGCGGGAGAAGGGCAGTTCTTC.

This chain uses TRBV5-1 with TRBJ1-4; D is unresolved. Trimming shortened V by 6 bases and J by 7 bases, and 13 bases separated the two germline ends. The germline CDR1 and CDR2 sequences are SGHRS and YFSETQ. There are 13 residues in the CDR3. CDR3 coding DNA: TGCGCCAGCAACGGGGATGGAACTGAAAAACTGTTTTTT. Its translation: CASNGDGTEKLFF.

The rearrangement uses TRBV14 and TRBJ2-1; D is perhaps TRBD2 (6 bases). The ends were cut back, 4 bases at V and 5 bases at J, with 18 bases in the middle. The CDR3 is made up of 16 amino acids. CDR1 is SGHDN, CDR2 FVKESK, per germline. Written as DNA, the CDR3 is TGTGCCAGCAGCCGGAGGGACCGCATAATAAACAATGAGCAGTTCTTC. It translates to CASSRRDRIINNEQFF. Full variable domain (remainder filled in from reference TRBV14 and TRBJ2-1): EAGVTQFPSHSVIEKGQTVTLRCDPISGHDNLYWYRRVMGKEIKFLLHFVKESKQDESGMPNNRFLAERTGGTYSTLKVQPAELEDSGVYFCASSRRDRIINNEQFFGPGTRLTVL.

The chain has TRBV28 and TRBJ2-7; 10 bases line up with TRBD2. Germline CDR1 is MDHEN and CDR2 is SYDVKM. Germline trimming cut 6 bases from V and 3 bases from J; bases unmatched to any gene: 5. This CDR3 comprises 14 residues. The CDR3 coding sequence is TGTGCCAGCAGCCGTTGGACTAGCGGCTACGAGCAGTACTTC. Translating it yields CASSRWTSGYEQYF.

The chain uses TRBV7-9 and TRBJ1-2; D gene uncertain. In germline, CDR1 is SEHNR, CDR2 FQNEAQ (reference sequence). This CDR3 contains 12 residues. The V end was cut by 4 bases, the J end by 5 bases, with 8 bases between. The CDR3 DNA follows: TGTGCCAGCAGCTCCGGCGGGTATGGCTACACCTTC. Translated, it gives CASSSGGYGYTF.

This chain joins TRBV14 and TRBJ1-3; 7 bases are shared with TRBD1. The CDR3 spans 16 residues. Germline trimming cut 2 bases from V and 0 bases from J; bases unmatched to any gene: 4. The germline V gene has CDR1 SGHDN and CDR2 FVKESK. The CDR3 region is CASSQRRQGSGNTIYF. The CDR3 coding sequence is TGTGCCAGCAGCCAACGCAGACAGGGCTCTGGAAACACCATATATTTT.

The chain is built from TRBV9 and TRBJ1-2; the match to TRBD1 covers 9 bases. The CDR3 extends over 15 amino acids. CDR1 is SGDLS and CDR2 is YYNGEE in the germline V gene. V was clipped by 4 bases and J by 4 bases; unmatched bases: 8. The CDR3 DNA follows: TGTGCCAGCAGCCTTGACAGGGGGAGGCTCTATGGCTACACCTTC. Protein sequence: CASSLDRGRLYGYTF.

V and J are TRBV7-9 and TRBJ2-7; 10 bases are a match to TRBD1. The CDR3 spans 16 residues. Looked up from germline, CDR1 is SEHNR and CDR2 is FQNEAQ (reference sequence). V lost 4 bases and J lost 4; bases outside the gene matches: 10. CDR3 coding DNA: TGTGCCAGCAGCTCCGGTCCGGGACAGGGGATTTACGAGCAGTACTTC. Protein product: CASSSGPGQGIYEQYF.

The gene calls are TRBV7-9 and TRBJ2-1; 11 bases align to TRBD2. The J segment lost 2 bases and the V segment lost 5 bases, leaving 2 bases of the junction unmatched. The CDR3 length is 15 residues. CDR1 is SEHNR and CDR2 is FQNEAQ in the germline V gene (reference sequence). The CDR3 DNA is TGTGCCAGCAGCACACTAGCGGGGGCCTACAATGAGCAGTTCTTC. Translation gives CASSTLAGAYNEQFF.

This clone was observed a single time. The chain uses TRBV7-8 and TRBJ1-5; TRBD1 might be the D (6 bases). Germline V CDR1 and CDR2: SGHVS, FQNEAQ. This CDR3 contains 14 residues. Deletions cut 7 bases from V and 0 bases from J, with 10 bases between. CDR3 DNA sequence: TGTGCCAGCACCAGGGGTTATAGCAATCAGCCCCAGCATTTT. This gives the protein CASTRGYSNQPQHF.

The chain carries TRBV15 and TRBJ2-1; D uncertain. The CDR3 sequence is 12 residues long. V was trimmed by 5 bases and J by 7 bases, leaving 9 bases between them. Per germline, CDR1 LNHNV and CDR2 YYDKDF (reference sequence). CDR3 sequence reads: CATSHSVNEQFF. The CDR3, as DNA: TGTGCCACCAGCCACTCGGTAAATGAGCAGTTCTTC. Using reference TRBV15 and TRBJ2-1 for the parts outside the CDR3, the full variable domain is DAMVIQNPRYQVTQFGKPVTLSCSQTLNHNVMYWYQQKSSQAPKLLFHYYDKDFNNEADTPDNFQSRRPNTSFCFLDIRSPGLGDTAMYLCATSHSVNEQFFGPGTRLTVL.

This chain links TRBV19 with TRBJ1-2; 12 bases match TRBD1. From germline, CDR1 is LNHDA and CDR2 SQIVND (reference sequence). This CDR3 spans 17 amino acids. Trimming removed 5 bases from V and 5 bases from J; junction bases left unmatched: 12. CDR3 in amino acids: CASSPGQGAPYEYGYTF. CDR3 sequence (DNA): TGTGCCAGTAGTCCGGGACAGGGGGCGCCTTATGAATATGGCTACACCTTC.

The CDR3 protein is CASSVGGTSGSGTQYF. The CDR3 bases are TGCGCCAGCAGCGTGGGGGGGACTAGCGGGAGTGGGACCCAGTACTTC. The chain joins TRBV5-1 to TRBJ2-5; 14 bases align to TRBD2. CDR1 is SGHRS, CDR2 YFSETQ, per germline. The CDR3 contains 16 residues. Trimming cost V 4 bases and J 7 bases; bases outside gene matches: 9. Full variable domain (remainder filled in from reference TRBV5-1 and TRBJ2-5): KAGVTQTPRYLIKTRGQQVTLSCSPISGHRSVSWYQQTPGQGLQFLFEYFSETQRNKGNFPGRFSGRQFSNSRSEMNVSTLELGDSALYLCASSVGGTSGSGTQYFGPGTRLLVL.

J is TRBJ2-2 and V is TRBV5-6; D remains unclear. Per the germline V gene, CDR1 is SGHDT and CDR2 is YYEEEE. The V and J ends lost 6 bases and 7 bases respectively, with 10 bases between them. The CDR3 consists of 12 residues. The CDR3, as DNA: TGTGCCAGCACCCAAGTAGTCGGGGAGCTGTTTTTT. Its translation: CASTQVVGELFF. Drawing the rest from reference TRBV5-6 and TRBJ2-2, the complete variable domain is DAGVTQSPTHLIKTRGQQVTLRCSPKSGHDTVSWYQQALGQGPQFIFQYYEEEERQRGNFPDRFSGHQFPNYSSELNVNALLLGDSALYLCASTQVVGELFFGEGSRLTVL.

The rearrangement links TRBV6-6 to TRBJ1-1; 8 bases agree with TRBD1. Per germline, CDR1 MNHNY and CDR2 SVGAGI (reference sequence). This CDR3 has 15 amino acids. V was clipped by 5 bases and J by 7 bases; unmatched bases: 12. The CDR3 is CASSDRGGPGDEAFF. The CDR3 DNA is TGTGCCAGCAGTGACAGGGGCGGTCCGGGGGATGAAGCTTTCTTT.

The V and J genes are TRBV10-2 and TRBJ2-3; 8 positions match TRBD2. V lost 8 bases, J lost 1 base, and 14 bases stayed unmatched. Germline assignment: CDR1 WSHSY and CDR2 SAAADI. This CDR3 spans 17 amino acids. CDR3 DNA sequence: TGCGCCAGCTCCGTTGAGGGATCACTAGCGGGCACAGATACGCAGTATTTT. This gives the protein CASSVEGSLAGTDTQYF.